Below are 16 T cell receptor beta chains sequenced from a single sample in a study of T cells in pancreatic ductal adenocarcinoma. Clones were read by immunoSEQ multiplex PCR, and TCRdb kept only the in-frame ones, dropping some. The data contain about 100,000 clones, 90% to 95% of them singletons. Surgery without prior neoadjuvant therapy was the treatment of the selected pancreatic ductal adenocarcinoma patients. Sequences were obtained from PBMCs. The receptors originated from a human donor with pancreatic ductal adenocarcinoma.

In this sample, this clone turned up once. The V call is TRBV6-5, the J call TRBJ2-1, with D maybe TRBD2 (6 bases). V shed 8 bases and J shed 0 bases, with 14 bases lying between them. Germline loops: CDR1 MNHEY, CDR2 SVGAGI. This CDR3 is built from 15 residues. CDR3 bases: TGTGCCAGCCGAAACTGGGACTCCTCCTACAATGAGCAGTTCTTC. This codes for CASRNWDSSYNEQFF.

This chain links TRBV5-1 with TRBJ2-1; D might be TRBD2 (6 bases). V was cut by 4 bases and J by 4 bases, with 12 bases left in between. Germline CDR1 and CDR2: SGHRS and YFSETQ. This CDR3 has 14 residues. CDR3 protein: CASSLTAGYNEQFF. The CDR3 DNA sequence: TGCGCCAGCAGCCTCACAGCGGGTTACAATGAGCAGTTCTTC.

V is TRBV6-5 and J is TRBJ2-7, with 7 bases lining up with TRBD1. V was clipped by 8 bases and J by 4 bases; unmatched bases: 11. Germline loops: CDR1 MNHEY, CDR2 SVGAGI. The CDR3 loop spans 14 amino acids. CDR3 DNA sequence: TGTGCCAGCGGTAGACAGGGCAGGAGGTACGAGCAGTACTTC. Translation: CASGRQGRRYEQYF.

The chain has TRBV4-3 and TRBJ2-3; 12 nucleotides agree with TRBD2. Trimming removed 3 bases from V and 2 bases from J; junction bases left unmatched: 6. The CDR3 is made up of 17 amino acids. The germline CDR1 and CDR2 sequences are LGHNA and YSLEER. The CDR3 sequence: CASSHRLAGESTDTQYF. The CDR3 nucleotides are TGCGCCAGCAGCCACAGACTAGCGGGGGAGTCCACAGATACGCAGTATTTT.

The chain is built from TRBV25-1 and TRBJ2-5, with a tentative D call TRBD1 (5 bases). In germline, CDR1 is MGHDK, CDR2 SYGVNS. Trimming left V 2 bases short and J 5 bases short, with 12 bases between. This CDR3 has 14 amino acids. The CDR3 DNA is TGTGCCAGCAGTGAAGGCAGGGTCGGGGAGACCCAGTACTTC. Translating gives CASSEGRVGETQYF.

In its sample, this clone was seen once. This chain joins TRBV19 and TRBJ2-2; a weak D match, TRBD1 (6 bases). V lost 5 bases and J lost 4, with 11 bases in between. CDR1 and CDR2 from the germline V gene are LNHDA and SQIVND (reference sequence). The CDR3 contains 14 residues. CDR3 DNA: TGTGCCAGTAGTCGGACAGCTTCCACCGGGGAGCTGTTTTTT. This sequence encodes CASSRTASTGELFF. The full variable domain, rest sourced from reference TRBV19 and TRBJ2-2, is DGGITQSPKYLFRKEGQNVTLSCEQNLNHDAMYWYRQDPGQGLRLIYYSQIVNDFQKGDIAEGYSVSREKKESFPLTVTSAQKNPTAFYLCASSRTASTGELFFGEGSRLTVL.

This clone was seen only once. This chain connects TRBV18 to TRBJ2-3; TRBD2 aligns across 7 bases. V was pared by 0 bases and J by 4 bases, with 4 bases of the junction left unmatched. CDR1 and CDR2 from the germline V gene are KGHSH and LQKENI. The CDR3 runs to 15 residues. CDR3 region: CASSPPPAGSDTQYF. The CDR3 DNA reads TGTGCCAGCTCACCACCTCCAGCGGGGTCAGATACGCAGTATTTT. The full variable domain, with the rest looked up from reference TRBV18 and TRBJ2-3, is NAGVMQNPRHLVRRRGQEARLRCSPMKGHSHVYWYRQLPEEGLKFMVYLQKENIIDESGMPKERFSAEFPKEGPSILRIQQVVRGDSAAYFCASSPPPAGSDTQYFGPGTRLTVL.

This clone was detected once. The J gene is TRBJ1-3, the V gene TRBV5-1, with D possibly matching TRBD1 (5 bases). V was trimmed by 4 bases and J by 0 bases, leaving 11 bases between them. CDR3 size: 15 residues. Germline V gene sequence: CDR1 SGHRS, CDR2 YFSETQ. The CDR3 DNA is TGCGCCAGCAGCGTTACAGGCTACTCTGGAAACACCATATATTTT. Translated: CASSVTGYSGNTIYF.

This clone is a singleton in its sample. V gene TRBV7-2 combines with J gene TRBJ2-7; 9 positions agree with TRBD1. V shed 5 bases, J shed 2 bases, and the junction held 4 bases outside the gene matches. The CDR3 is 14 amino acids. CDR1 is SGHTA and CDR2 is FQGNSA in the germline V gene. The CDR3 is CASSPGQGTYEQYF. CDR3 bases: TGTGCCAGCAGCCCGGGACAGGGTACCTACGAGCAGTACTTC.

In nucleotides, the CDR3 is TGTGCCAGCAGCTTAAGGGGCCCCGAGCGGGGCACTGAAGCTTTCTTT. Translation gives CASSLRGPERGTEAFF. The V call is TRBV7-3, the J call TRBJ1-1; a possible D gene is TRBD1 (5 bases). Deletions cut 1 base from V and 4 bases from J, with 16 bases between. This CDR3 has 16 amino acids. Germline values: CDR1 SGHTA, CDR2 FQGTGA. Full variable domain (missing parts from reference TRBV7-3 and TRBJ1-1): GAGVSQTPSNKVTEKGKYVELRCDPISGHTALYWYRQSLGQGPEFLIYFQGTGAADDSGLPNDRFFAVRPEGSVSTLKIQRTERGDSAVYLCASSLRGPERGTEAFFGQGTRLTVV.

The genes are TRBV27 and TRBJ1-1; no clear D. This CDR3 spans 14 amino acids. Germline lookup yields CDR1 MNHEY and CDR2 SMNVEV (reference sequence). Trimming took off 2 bases at V and 3 bases at J, with 10 bases between the two ends. This chain's CDR3 is CASSLKGAYTEAFF. Written as DNA, the CDR3 is TGTGCCAGCAGTTTAAAGGGAGCCTACACTGAAGCTTTCTTT.

The V and J genes are TRBV18 and TRBJ2-7; TRBD1 might be the D (5 bases). The V end was cut by 6 bases, the J end by 0 bases, with 18 bases between. Germline CDR1 and CDR2: KGHSH and LQKENI. CDR3 size: 16 residues. The CDR3: CASSLSRTPSSYEQYF. CDR3 nucleotides: TGTGCCAGCTCCTTGAGCAGGACACCCAGCTCCTACGAGCAGTACTTC.

The chain employs TRBV27 and TRBJ2-3, with 7 bases that match TRBD1. The junction had 10 bases not matched to a gene; V was cut back by 5 bases and J by 8 bases. Germline V CDR1 and CDR2: MNHEY, SMNVEV (reference sequence). The CDR3 extends over 14 amino acids. The CDR3 spells CASSDGQAAGTQYF. DNA for the CDR3: TGTGCCAGCAGTGACGGACAGGCCGCGGGTACGCAGTATTTT.

The genes are TRBV4-2 and TRBJ1-1; 7 bases fit TRBD1. The V gene's germline CDR1 is LGHNA and CDR2 YNFKEQ. The V gene end was trimmed by 5 bases and the J gene end by 2 bases; junction bases not matched to a gene: 8. CDR3 size: 15 residues. The CDR3 loop is CASSTQTGDNTEAFF. The CDR3 DNA is TGTGCCAGCAGCACACAAACAGGGGACAACACTGAAGCTTTCTTT.

J is TRBJ2-7 and V is TRBV2, with 12 bases aligning to TRBD2. After removal of 8 bases from V and 3 bases from J, the junction contained 5 bases not matched to a gene. This CDR3 has 14 residues. Germline CDR1 SNHLY, CDR2 FYNNEI. CDR3 DNA: TGTGCCAGCCACGGACTAGCGGGATACTACGAGCAGTACTTC. This sequence encodes CASHGLAGYYEQYF.

V gene TRBV6-5 combines with J gene TRBJ2-3, with D tentatively TRBD2 (6 bases). Germline CDR1 and CDR2: MNHEY and SVGAGI. The CDR3 runs to 15 residues. V lost 2 bases and J lost 0, with 9 bases in between. This CDR3 reads CASSYRLASTDTQYF. The CDR3 nucleotides are TGTGCCAGCAGTTACCGGCTAGCGAGCACAGATACGCAGTATTTT.